These 14 T cell receptor beta chains share one sample of origin, sequenced in a study of response to subunit inactivated influenza vaccine. TCRdb re-called the RT-PCR reads through MiXCR, storing one row per CDR3 protein. This sample yields hundreds of thousands of distinct CDR3 sequences, of which approximately 11% are seen a single time; around 12% belongs to the top ten. The specimen was PBMCs from blood, collected around seven weeks after vaccination. The receptor source for this set is a man aged 50 or older who received an inactivated influenza vaccine.

This clonotype was detected only a few times. The chain couples TRBV20-1 to TRBJ2-4, with 8 bases aligning to TRBD2. From germline, CDR1 is DFQATT and CDR2 SNEGSKA (reference sequence). V was pared by 4 bases and J by 0 bases, with 11 bases of the junction left unmatched. The CDR3 totals 17 residues. The CDR3 nucleotides are TGCAGTGCTACCGGGACTAGTAAATCTATAGCCAAAAACATTCAGTACTTC. As protein: CSATGTSKSIAKNIQYF.

This clonotype was counted ten times or more. The chain is built from TRBV10-3 and TRBJ2-7; the D gene could be TRBD1 or TRBD2 (6 bases each). This CDR3 is 11 amino acids long. The V and J ends lost 8 bases and 6 bases respectively, with 11 bases between them. CDR1 and CDR2 from the germline V gene are ENHRY and SYGVKD. CDR3 residues: CAISRGGEQYF. DNA of the CDR3: TGTGCCATCTCCAGGGGAGGCGAGCAGTACTTC.

The chain employs TRBV20-1 and TRBJ2-3; no definite D call. Germline lookup yields CDR1 DFQATT and CDR2 SNEGSKA (reference sequence). CDR3 size: 11 residues. Trimming left V 3 bases short and J 6 bases short, with 7 bases between. CDR3 coding DNA: TGCAGTGCTAGCATTTCCGATACGCAGTATTTT. As protein: CSASISDTQYF.

This clonotype was seen more than once but under ten times. The rearrangement uses TRBV5-1 and TRBJ2-1, with TRBD2 matching over 9 bases. The junction had 5 bases not matched to a gene; V was cut back by 0 bases and J by 4 bases. Germline assignment: CDR1 SGHRS and CDR2 YFSETQ. The CDR3 runs 16 residues. The CDR3 loop is CASSLGASGMYNEQFF. For the CDR3, the DNA is TGCGCCAGCAGCTTGGGAGCTAGCGGGATGTACAATGAGCAGTTCTTC.

Here the CDR3 reads CASSRGTSGKNEQFF. The CDR3 DNA reads TGTGCCAGCAGCCGCGGGACTAGCGGGAAAAATGAGCAGTTCTTC. This chain links TRBV27 with TRBJ2-1; 13 bases line up with TRBD2. Germline CDR1 reads MNHEY; CDR2 reads SMNVEV (reference sequence). This CDR3 spans 15 amino acids. Germline trimming cut 6 bases from V and 7 bases from J; bases unmatched to any gene: 6.

This clonotype was seen more than once but under ten times. The chain has TRBV7-2 and TRBJ2-5, with a tentative D call TRBD2 (5 bases). In germline, CDR1 is SGHTA, CDR2 FQGNSA. V was clipped by 6 bases and J by 5 bases, with 13 bases between them. The length of the CDR3 is 13 residues. This CDR3 is CASRTPPGETQYF. CDR3 in DNA: TGTGCCAGCAGAACACCACCGGGGGAGACCCAGTACTTC.

V usage is TRBV20-1 and J usage is TRBJ2-7; D is possibly TRBD1 (6 bases). Looked up from germline, CDR1 is DFQATT and CDR2 is SNEGSKA (reference sequence). The CDR3 runs to 13 residues. V lost 6 bases and J lost 2, with 14 bases in between. DNA for the CDR3: TGCAGTGCAAACTCCGGGACACCCTACGAGCAGTACTTC. This encodes CSANSGTPYEQYF.

The CDR3 loop is CASSYFRGRDTQYF. The CDR3 DNA follows: TGTGCCAGCAGTTACTTCCGGGGTCGCGATACGCAGTATTTT. The J gene is TRBJ2-3, the V gene TRBV6-2 or TRBV6-3; D may be TRBD2 (5 bases). The germline V gene encodes CDR1 MNHEY and CDR2 SVGEGT. The CDR3 totals 14 residues. The V and J ends lost 1 base and 6 bases respectively, with 11 bases between them.

This chain links TRBV28 with TRBJ2-7; D is unclear. CDR1 MDHEN and CDR2 SYDVKM come from the germline V gene. CDR3 length equals 12 residues. Trimming removed 6 bases from V and 3 bases from J, with 9 bases in between. Here the CDR3 reads CASSLPDYEQYF. CDR3 nucleotide sequence: TGTGCCAGCAGCCTACCTGACTACGAGCAGTACTTC.

This clonotype was seen a handful of times. The chain employs TRBV6-2 or TRBV6-3 and TRBJ1-2; D unresolved. This CDR3 region has 12 residues. Trimming shortened V by 5 bases and J by 8 bases, and 12 bases separated the two germline ends. CDR1 MNHEY and CDR2 SVGEGT come from the germline V gene. CDR3 DNA: TGTGCCAGCAGTCCGACGGACGAAGGCTACACCTTC. It codes for CASSPTDEGYTF.

This clonotype was seen repeatedly, ten times or more. The genes are TRBV5-6 and TRBJ2-3; D is perhaps TRBD1 (6 bases). V lost 3 bases to trimming and J lost 1 base, with 9 bases between them. CDR1 and CDR2 from the germline V gene are SGHDT and YYEEEE. The CDR3 is made up of 14 amino acids. The CDR3 nucleotides read TGTGCCAGCAGCTCGGGACACCGCACAGATACGCAGTATTTT. Its translation is CASSSGHRTDTQYF.

This chain links TRBV28 with TRBJ2-3, with TRBD2 matching over 9 bases. V gave up 2 bases and J gave up 4 bases; unmatched junction bases: 7. CDR1 and CDR2 from the germline V gene are MDHEN and SYDVKM. The length of the CDR3 is 16 residues. The CDR3 DNA reads TGTGCCAGCAGTTTACTGGGCGGGAGGGCCTCAGATACGCAGTATTTT. Translating gives CASSLLGGRASDTQYF.

The rearrangement links TRBV10-2 to TRBJ2-5; TRBD2 aligns across 7 bases. CDR1 WSHSY and CDR2 SAAADI come from the germline V gene. The V segment lost 8 bases and the J segment 4 bases; nucleotides outside the gene matches: 22. The CDR3 consists of 18 residues. The CDR3 nucleotides are TGCGCCAGCTTCCCCTCCTTGGATGCAGGGAGGGTCGGAGAGACCCAGTACTTC. This sequence encodes CASFPSLDAGRVGETQYF.

The V call is TRBV5-6, the J call TRBJ2-5, with D perhaps matching TRBD2 (5 bases). Germline assignment: CDR1 SGHDT and CDR2 YYEEEE. The CDR3 is 13 residues long. The germline V and J ends were trimmed by 8 bases and 4 bases, with 15 bases remaining between them. CDR3 in amino acids: CASKGLSGETQYF. For the CDR3, the DNA is TGTGCCAGTAAAGGACTCTCGGGAGAGACCCAGTACTTC.